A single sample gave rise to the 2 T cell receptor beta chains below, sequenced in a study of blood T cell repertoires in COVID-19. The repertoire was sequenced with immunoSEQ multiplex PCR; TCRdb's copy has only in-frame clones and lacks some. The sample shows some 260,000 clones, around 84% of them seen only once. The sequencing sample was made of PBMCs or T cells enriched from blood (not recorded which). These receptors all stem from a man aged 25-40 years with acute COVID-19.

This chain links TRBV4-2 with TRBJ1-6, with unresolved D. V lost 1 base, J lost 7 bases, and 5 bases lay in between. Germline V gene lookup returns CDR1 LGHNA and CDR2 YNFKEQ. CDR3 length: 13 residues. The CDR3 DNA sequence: TGTGCCAGCAGCCAAGCCGGGAATTCACCCCTCCACTTT. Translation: CASSQAGNSPLHF.

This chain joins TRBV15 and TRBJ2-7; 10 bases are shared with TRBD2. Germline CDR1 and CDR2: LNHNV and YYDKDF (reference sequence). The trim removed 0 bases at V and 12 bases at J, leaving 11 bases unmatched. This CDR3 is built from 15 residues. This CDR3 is CATSRDHPSGGLRYV. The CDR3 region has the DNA TGTGCCACCAGCAGAGATCATCCTAGCGGGGGTCTTAGGTACGTC.